This TCR beta chain is drawn from a study of cytomegalovirus exposure and HLA in healthy donors. Assay: immunoSEQ multiplex PCR; the TCRdb copy retains only in-frame clones and omits some. The repertoire holds some 170,000 clones, with roughly 86% as singletons. The germline V gene encodes CDR1 SGHAT and CDR2 FQNNGV. The V and J ends lost 6 bases and 4 bases respectively, with 12 bases between them. The CDR3 is made up of 13 amino acids. The sequencing sample was made of PBMCs. The TCR comes from a man aged 18 to 29 in good health and CMV-seropositive. The chain recombines TRBV11-2 with TRBJ1-1; D remains unclear. The CDR3 here is CASRILGSTEAFF. For the CDR3, the DNA is TGTGCCAGCAGGATCCTGGGCAGCACTGAAGCTTTCTTT.